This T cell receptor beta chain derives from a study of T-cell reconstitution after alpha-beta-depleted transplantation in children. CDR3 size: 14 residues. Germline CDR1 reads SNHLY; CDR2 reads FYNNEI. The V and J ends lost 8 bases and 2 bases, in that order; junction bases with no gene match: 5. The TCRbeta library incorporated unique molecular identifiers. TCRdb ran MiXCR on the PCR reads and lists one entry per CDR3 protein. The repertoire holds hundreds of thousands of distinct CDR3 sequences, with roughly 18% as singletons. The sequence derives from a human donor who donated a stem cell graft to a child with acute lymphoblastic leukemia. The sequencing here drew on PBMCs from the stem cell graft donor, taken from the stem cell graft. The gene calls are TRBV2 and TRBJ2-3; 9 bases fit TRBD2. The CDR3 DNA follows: TGTGCCAGCCAAACTAGCGGGTACACAGATACGCAGTATTTT. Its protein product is CASQTSGYTDTQYF.